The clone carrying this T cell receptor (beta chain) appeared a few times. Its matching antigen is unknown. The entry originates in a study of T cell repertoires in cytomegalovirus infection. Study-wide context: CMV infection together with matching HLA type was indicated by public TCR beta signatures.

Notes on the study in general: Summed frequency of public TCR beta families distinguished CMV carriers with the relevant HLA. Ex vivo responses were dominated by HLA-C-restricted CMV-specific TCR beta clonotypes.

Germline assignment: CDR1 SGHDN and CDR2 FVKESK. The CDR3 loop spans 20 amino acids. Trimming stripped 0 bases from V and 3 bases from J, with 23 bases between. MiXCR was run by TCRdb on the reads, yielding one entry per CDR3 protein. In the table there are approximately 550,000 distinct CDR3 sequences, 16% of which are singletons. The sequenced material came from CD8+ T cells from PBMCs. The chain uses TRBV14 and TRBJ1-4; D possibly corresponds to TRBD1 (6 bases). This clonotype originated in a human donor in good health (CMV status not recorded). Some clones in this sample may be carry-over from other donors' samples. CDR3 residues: CASSQDTGHPVTGSNEKLFF. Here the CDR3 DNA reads TGTGCCAGCAGCCAAGATACGGGACACCCCGTCACGGGTTCTAATGAAAAACTGTTTTTT.